Presented here are 13 T cell receptor beta chains from one specimen sequenced in a study of blood T cells in healthy people across ages (dated by TCRdb to about 2015). Library preparation employed 5' RACE. This sample was sequenced with an Illumina HiSeq 2500. The second PCR ran for roughly 7 to 12 cycles and used a J-beta primer mix along with a sample-barcoded 5' primer. Clones were called with MiXCR by TCRdb after fastp trimmed the public reads at Q25, and only in-frame beta chains were retained. Every CDR3 protein is listed once, alongside the most common genes and DNA of its rows. The sample table holds around 1,100,000 distinct CDR3 sequences, of which roughly two fifths were seen once. The ten largest clones take up roughly 13% of the sample. Sequenced input: blood. Every receptor here comes from a man aged 18-30 years in good health.

The chain couples TRBV4-3 to TRBJ2-5; D gene unclear. CDR1 is LGHNA and CDR2 is YSLEER in the germline V gene. The ends were cut back, 7 bases at V and 4 bases at J, with 10 bases in the middle. The CDR3 is made up of 12 amino acids. For the CDR3, the DNA is TGCGCCAGCACTGGGTGGGGAGAGACCCAGTACTTC. Protein product: CASTGWGETQYF.

This clonotype came up a few times. The V gene is TRBV15, the J gene TRBJ1-1, with a possible D match to TRBD1 (5 bases). CDR1 is LNHNV and CDR2 is YYDKDF in the germline V gene (reference sequence). V was trimmed by 7 bases and J by 4 bases, leaving 19 bases between them. The CDR3 has 15 residues. The CDR3 reads CATTGPQGSVTEAFF. The CDR3 nucleotides are TGTGCCACCACCGGACCTCAGGGTAGCGTCACTGAAGCTTTCTTT. The full variable domain, rest sourced from reference TRBV15 and TRBJ1-1, is DAMVIQNPRYQVTQFGKPVTLSCSQTLNHNVMYWYQQKSSQAPKLLFHYYDKDFNNEADTPDNFQSRRPNTSFCFLDIRSPGLGDTAMYLCATTGPQGSVTEAFFGQGTRLTVV.

This clonotype was seen ten or more times. This chain joins TRBV2 and TRBJ1-1; D gene ambiguous. CDR1 is SNHLY and CDR2 is FYNNEI in the germline V gene. Trimming stripped 3 bases from V and 1 base from J, with 6 bases between. This CDR3 comprises 13 residues. DNA for the CDR3: TGTGCCAGCAGTGACAGGCGGAACACTGAAGCTTTCTTT. This gives the protein CASSDRRNTEAFF.

The chain joins TRBV7-8 to TRBJ2-6; D gene uncertain. This CDR3 has 17 amino acids. CDR1 is SGHVS and CDR2 is FQNEAQ in the germline V gene. V dropped 3 bases and J dropped 1 base, with 13 bases sitting between them. For the CDR3, the DNA is TGTGCCAGCAGCTTGTCAGGACGGGTATCTGGGGCCAACGTCCTGACTTTC. Its protein product is CASSLSGRVSGANVLTF.

The chain joins TRBV13 to TRBJ1-5; D not certain. CDR1 is PRHDT, CDR2 FYEKMQ, per germline (reference sequence). V was shortened by 5 bases and J by 3 bases, with 8 bases between the two germline ends. The CDR3 consists of 13 residues. The chain's CDR3 is CASSPRNNQPQHF. As DNA, the CDR3 is TGTGCCAGCAGCCCAAGAAACAATCAGCCCCAGCATTTT.

This sequence joins TRBV7-9 and TRBJ2-3; 9 bases are shared with TRBD1. Looked up from germline, CDR1 is SEHNR and CDR2 is FQNEAQ (reference sequence). CDR3 size: 13 residues. V shed 11 bases, J shed 5 bases, and the junction held 8 bases outside the gene matches. The CDR3 region has the DNA TGTGCCGACGGGGACAGGGCGGTAGATACGCAGTATTTT. It codes for CADGDRAVDTQYF.

This chain uses TRBV5-1 with TRBJ2-1; 9 positions match TRBD2. The CDR3 length is 14 residues. Looked up from germline, CDR1 is SGHRS and CDR2 is YFSETQ. After removal of 2 bases from V and 13 bases from J, the junction contained 10 bases not matched to a gene. The CDR3 reads CASSFGTSSETQFF. DNA for the CDR3: TGCGCCAGCAGCTTTGGGACTAGCTCAGAGACCCAGTTCTTC. The variable domain in full, with the rest retrieved from reference TRBV5-1 and TRBJ2-1, is KAGVTQTPRYLIKTRGQQVTLSCSPISGHRSVSWYQQTPGQGLQFLFEYFSETQRNKGNFPGRFSGRQFSNSRSEMNVSTLELGDSALYLCASSFGTSSETQFFGPGTRLTVL.

This clonotype came up a few times. At one end the junction does not follow the germline gene, possibly because of a read error. The chain has TRBV7-7 and TRBJ2-4, with TRBD1 identical over 10 bases. Germline CDR1 and CDR2: SSHAT and FNYEAQ (reference sequence). The length of the CDR3 is 15 residues. Written as DNA, the CDR3 is TGTGCTAGCACCGAGGGACAGGGGATCCAAAACATTCAGTACTTC. Protein product: CASTEGQGIQNIQYF.

This clonotype was found a few times. The chain uses TRBV10-3 and TRBJ2-1, with 11 positions matching TRBD2. Germline CDR1 reads ENHRY; CDR2 reads SYGVKD. The CDR3 runs to 15 residues. V dropped 4 bases and J dropped 5; count of bases not matched to a gene: 4. Here the CDR3 reads CAISGASGGHNEQFF. CDR3 sequence (DNA): TGTGCCATCAGTGGGGCTAGCGGGGGGCACAATGAGCAGTTCTTC.

The chain joins TRBV7-2 to TRBJ1-4; D gene unclear. V lost 5 bases and J lost 8, with 15 bases in between. The CDR3 spans 14 residues. Germline lookup yields CDR1 SGHTA and CDR2 FQGNSA. The DNA for the CDR3 is TGTGCCAGCAGCGGAGCTAGTCAGGAGGAAAAACTGTTTTTT. This gives the protein CASSGASQEEKLFF. The variable domain in full, with the rest retrieved from reference TRBV7-2 and TRBJ1-4, is GAGVSQSPSNKVTEKGKDVELRCDPISGHTALYWYRQSLGQGLEFLIYFQGNSAPDKSGLPSDRFSAERTGGSVSTLTIQRTQQEDSAVYLCASSGASQEEKLFFGSGTQLSVL.

The table lists this clonotype with a few counts. The J gene is TRBJ1-2, the V gene TRBV7-2, with 10 bases lining up with TRBD1. CDR1 SGHTA and CDR2 FQGNSA come from the germline V gene. After removal of 5 bases from V and 2 bases from J, the junction contained 5 bases not matched to a gene. The CDR3 totals 15 residues. CDR3 sequence (DNA): TGTGCCAGCAGCCCGGGACAGGGGTTCAACTATGGCTACACCTTC. As protein: CASSPGQGFNYGYTF. The whole variable domain, filled in from reference TRBV7-2 and TRBJ1-2, reads GAGVSQSPSNKVTEKGKDVELRCDPISGHTALYWYRQSLGQGLEFLIYFQGNSAPDKSGLPSDRFSAERTGGSVSTLTIQRTQQEDSAVYLCASSPGQGFNYGYTFGSGTRLTVV.

The chain uses TRBV4-3 and TRBJ1-5; D is uncertain. The CDR3 contains 13 residues. Trimming removed 0 bases from V and 5 bases from J, with 5 bases in between. The germline CDR1 and CDR2 sequences are LGHNA and YSLEER. The CDR3 DNA follows: TGCGCCAGCAGCCAAGAGATGGATCAGCCCCAGCATTTT. It encodes CASSQEMDQPQHF.

The chain employs TRBV28 and TRBJ2-2; D might be TRBD2 (6 bases). The CDR3 is 15 residues long. Germline V CDR1 and CDR2: MDHEN, SYDVKM. V shed 6 bases and J shed 6 bases, with 17 bases lying between them. CDR3 DNA sequence: TGTGCCAGCAGAGTCCGGGACTCCCTCGCCGGGGAGCTGTTTTTT. Translating it yields CASRVRDSLAGELFF.